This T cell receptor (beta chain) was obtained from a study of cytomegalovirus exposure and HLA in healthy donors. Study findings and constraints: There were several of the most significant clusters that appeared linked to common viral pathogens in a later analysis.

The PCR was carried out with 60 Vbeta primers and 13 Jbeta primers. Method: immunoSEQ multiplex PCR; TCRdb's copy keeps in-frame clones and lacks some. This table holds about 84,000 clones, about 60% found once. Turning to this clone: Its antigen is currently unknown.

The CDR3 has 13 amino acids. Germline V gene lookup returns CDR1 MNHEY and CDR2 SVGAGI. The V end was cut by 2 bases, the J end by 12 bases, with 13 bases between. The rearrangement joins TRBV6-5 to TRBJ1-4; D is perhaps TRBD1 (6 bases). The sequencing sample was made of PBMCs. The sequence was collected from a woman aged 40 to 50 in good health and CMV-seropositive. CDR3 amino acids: CASSYEGTKELFF. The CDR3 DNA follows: TGTGCCAGCAGTTACGAGGGGACAAAAGAACTGTTTTTT.